This T cell receptor (beta chain) was captured by sequencing in a study of OX40 agonist ivuxolimab in advanced cancers. Overall study context: Every patient in dose escalation had hepatocellular carcinoma, melanoma, renal cell or head and neck cancer. Earlier anti-PD-1, anti-PD-L1 or anti-CTLA-4 therapy was permitted; around 40% had received some. Study outcomes and limitations: Low levels of normalized T-cell clonal expansion also appeared in some nonresponders.

Generated by immunoSEQ multiplex PCR, the TCRdb table keeps only in-frame clones and is missing some. The profile covers about 66,000 clones, with roughly 80% appearing a single time and about 7% taken by the ten largest. V shed 2 bases and J 0 bases; nucleotides not matched to a gene: 10. The length of the CDR3 is 18 residues. Germline CDR1 is SGHKS and CDR2 is YYEKEE (reference sequence). Notes on this clone: As yet, its antigen is unknown.

This sequence was found in an adult with an advanced solid tumor such as melanoma, head and neck, liver or kidney cancer. The genes are TRBV5-5 and TRBJ2-1, with 8 positions matching TRBD2. The material was CD4+ or CD8+ T cells sorted from blood, obtained in a trial of the OX40 agonist ivuxolimab. CDR3 loop: CASSFRTSLLSSYNEQFF. The CDR3 DNA sequence: TGTGCCAGCAGCTTTCGGACTAGCCTATTAAGCTCCTACAATGAGCAGTTCTTC.